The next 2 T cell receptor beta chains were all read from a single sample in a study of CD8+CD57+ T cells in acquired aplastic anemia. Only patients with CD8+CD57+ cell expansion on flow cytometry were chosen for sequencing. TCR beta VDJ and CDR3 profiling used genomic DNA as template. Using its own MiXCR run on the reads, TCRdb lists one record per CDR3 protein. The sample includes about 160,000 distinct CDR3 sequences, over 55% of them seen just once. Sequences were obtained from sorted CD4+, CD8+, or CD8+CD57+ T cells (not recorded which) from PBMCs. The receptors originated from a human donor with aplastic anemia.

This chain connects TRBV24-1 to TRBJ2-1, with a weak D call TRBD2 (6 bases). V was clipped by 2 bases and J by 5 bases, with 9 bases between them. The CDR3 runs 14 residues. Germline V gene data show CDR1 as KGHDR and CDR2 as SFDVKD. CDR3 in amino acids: CATSDWAGNNEQFF. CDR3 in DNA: TGTGCCACCAGTGATTGGGCGGGGAACAATGAGCAGTTCTTC.

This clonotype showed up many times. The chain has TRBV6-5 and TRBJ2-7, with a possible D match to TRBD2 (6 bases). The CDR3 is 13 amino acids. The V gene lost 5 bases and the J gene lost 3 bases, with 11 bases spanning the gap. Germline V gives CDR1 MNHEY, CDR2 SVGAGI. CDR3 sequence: CASSRGSFYEQYF. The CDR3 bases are TGTGCCAGCAGTCGGGGGAGCTTCTACGAGCAGTACTTC.